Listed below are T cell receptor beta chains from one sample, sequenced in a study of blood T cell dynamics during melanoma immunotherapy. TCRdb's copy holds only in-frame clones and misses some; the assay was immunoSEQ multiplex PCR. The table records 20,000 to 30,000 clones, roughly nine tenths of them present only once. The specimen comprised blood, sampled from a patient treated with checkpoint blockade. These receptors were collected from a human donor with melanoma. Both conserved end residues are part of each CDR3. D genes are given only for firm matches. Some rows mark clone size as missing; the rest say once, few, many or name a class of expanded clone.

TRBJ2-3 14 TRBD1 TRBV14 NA TGTGCCAGCAGCACCCGACAGGGCCTAGATACGCAGTATTTT CASSTRQGLDTQYF
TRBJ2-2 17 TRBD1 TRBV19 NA TGTGCCAGTAGTATTTTCCCGGGACAGGGAGCCACCGGGGAGCTGTTTTTT CASSIFPGQGATGELFF
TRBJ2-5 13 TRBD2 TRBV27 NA TGTGCCAGCAGTTGGGGACTAAGCGAGACCCAGTACTTC CASSWGLSETQYF
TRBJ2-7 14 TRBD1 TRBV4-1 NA TGCGCCAGCAGCCAATTGGGACAGGGCTACGAGCAGTACTTC CASSQLGQGYEQYF
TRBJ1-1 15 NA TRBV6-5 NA TGTGCCAGCAGTTACCCACAGGGACCGAACACTGAAGCTTTCTTT CASSYPQGPNTEAFF
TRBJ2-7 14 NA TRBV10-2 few TGCGCCAGCAGTGTGGGTCGGTCCCGGGTCGAGCAGTACTTC CASSVGRSRVEQYF
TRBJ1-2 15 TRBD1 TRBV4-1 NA TGCGCCAGCAGCCATACGACAGGGGGCACGAGTGGCTACACCTTC CASSHTTGGTSGYTF
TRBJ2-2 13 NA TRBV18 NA TGTGCCAGCTCACCACTCGGCACCGGGGAGCTGTTTTTT CASSPLGTGELFF
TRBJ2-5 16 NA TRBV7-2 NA TGTGCCAGCAGACGCCTGGACAGCCTAATTGGAGAGACCCAGTACTTC CASRRLDSLIGETQYF
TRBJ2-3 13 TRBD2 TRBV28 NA TGTGCCAGCAGGTCGGGGGGAACAGATACGCAGTATTTT CASRSGGTDTQYF
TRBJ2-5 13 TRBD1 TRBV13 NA TGTGCCAGCAGCAGGGGGCAATGGCGAGAGCAGTACTTC CASSRGQWREQYF
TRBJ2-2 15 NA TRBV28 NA TGTGCCAGCAGTTTAGAACAGGGCCTCACCGGGGAGCTGTTTTTT CASSLEQGLTGELFF
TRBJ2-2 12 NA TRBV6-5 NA TGTGCCAGCAGTCGGAACACCGGGGAGCTGTTTTTT CASSRNTGELFF
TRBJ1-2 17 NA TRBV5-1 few TGCGCCAGCAGCCTTCGGCGGGACCACGAGGAGGGCTATGGCTACACCTTC CASSLRRDHEEGYGYTF
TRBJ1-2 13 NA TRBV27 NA TGTGCCAGCAGTTTCCTCCCTCTCGGGGGCTACACCTTC CASSFLPLGGYTF
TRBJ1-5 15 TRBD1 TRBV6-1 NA TGTGCCAGCAGCCATGGACAGGCCGACAATCAGCCCCAGCATTTT CASSHGQADNQPQHF
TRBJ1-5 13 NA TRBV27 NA TGTGCCAGCAGTTTTTTGGGCAATCAGCCCCAGCATTTT CASSFLGNQPQHF
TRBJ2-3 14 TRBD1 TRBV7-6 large TGTGCCAGCAGCTTACGACAGGGGCCAGATACGCAGTATTTT CASSLRQGPDTQYF
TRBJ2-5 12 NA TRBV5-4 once TGTGCCAGCAGCTTGGGACTTGAGACCCAGTACTTC CASSLGLETQYF
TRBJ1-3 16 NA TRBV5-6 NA TGTGCCAGCAGCTTGGATCGACAGAAGCCTGGAAACACCATATATTTT CASSLDRQKPGNTIYF
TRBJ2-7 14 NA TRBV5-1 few TGCGCCAGCAGCTCGGTGTCTGGTGCCTACGAGCAGTACTTC CASSSVSGAYEQYF
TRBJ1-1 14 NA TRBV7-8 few TGTGCCAGCAGCTTAGCGGTCACCTACACTGAAGCTTTCTTT CASSLAVTYTEAFF
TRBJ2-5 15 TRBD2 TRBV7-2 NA TGTGCCAGCAGCTTAGCCCTAGCGGCAAGAGAGACCCAGTACTTC CASSLALAARETQYF
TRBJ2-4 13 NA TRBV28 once TGTGCCAGCATGGAGGTGGCCAAAAACATTCAGTACTTC CASMEVAKNIQYF
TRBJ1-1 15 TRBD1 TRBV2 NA TGTGCCAGCAAACAGGGGAGGGATGTGAACACTGAAGCTTTCTTT CASKQGRDVNTEAFF
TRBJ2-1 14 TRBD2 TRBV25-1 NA TGTGCCAGCAGTGGGCTAGCGGAACTGGATGAGCAGTTCTTC CASSGLAELDEQFF
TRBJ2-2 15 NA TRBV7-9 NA TGTGCCAGCAGCGAAGGGGTGGTGGACACCGGGGAGCTGTTTTTT CASSEGVVDTGELFF
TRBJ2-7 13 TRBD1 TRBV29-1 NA TGCAGCGTTGAAGCGACAGGGGGACGCGAGCAGTACTTC CSVEATGGREQYF
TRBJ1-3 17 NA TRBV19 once TGTGCCAGTAGTAGTCGGGGGACCAGTTACTCTGGAAACACCATATATTTT CASSSRGTSYSGNTIYF
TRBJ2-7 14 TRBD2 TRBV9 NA TGTGCCAGCAGCGGCGGGACTAGCGGATACGAGCAGTACTTC CASSGGTSGYEQYF
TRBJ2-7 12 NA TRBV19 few TGTGCCAGTAGCCACCGCCGGGGCGAGCAGTACTTC CASSHRRGEQYF
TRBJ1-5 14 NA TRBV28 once TGTGCCAGCAGTTTAGGAGCGTTCAATCAGCCCCAGCATTTT CASSLGAFNQPQHF
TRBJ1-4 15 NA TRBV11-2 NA TGTGCCAGCAGCTATAGTGGGGGAAAGGGTGAAAAACTGTTTTTT CASSYSGGKGEKLFF
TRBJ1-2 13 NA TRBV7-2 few TGTGCCAGCAGCTTACGGGGAAAGGGAGGCTACACCTTC CASSLRGKGGYTF
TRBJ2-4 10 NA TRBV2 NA TGTGCCAGCAGAGAGTACATTCAGTACTTC CASREYIQYF
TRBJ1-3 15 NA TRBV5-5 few TGTGCCAGCAGCCGAGATGTCCGCTCTGGAAACACCATATATTTT CASSRDVRSGNTIYF
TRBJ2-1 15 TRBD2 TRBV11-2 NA TGTGCCAGCAGCTTATCGACGGGGGGCTACAATGAGCAGTTCTTC CASSLSTGGYNEQFF
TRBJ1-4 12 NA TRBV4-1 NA TGCGCCAGCAGCCCGATAGTCGGAAAACTGTTTTTT CASSPIVGKLFF
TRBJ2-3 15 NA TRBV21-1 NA TGTGCCAGCAGCAAAGTGGGTAGGGGCTACGGTACGCAGTATTTT CASSKVGRGYGTQYF
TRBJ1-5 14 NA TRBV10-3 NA TGTGCCATCGGGCAGGGCGTTAGCAATCAGCCCCAGCATTTT CAIGQGVSNQPQHF
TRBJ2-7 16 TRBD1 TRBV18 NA TGTGCCAGCTCACAAAGGGTCACAGGGGTTGCCGACGAGCAGTACTTC CASSQRVTGVADEQYF
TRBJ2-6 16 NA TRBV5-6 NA TGTGCCAGCAGCTTCGGGGGGCCGACTGGGGCCAACGTCCTGACTTTC CASSFGGPTGANVLTF
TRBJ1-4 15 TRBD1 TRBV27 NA TGTGCCAGCAGTCCCCGGACAGGGAATAATGAAAAACTGTTTTTT CASSPRTGNNEKLFF
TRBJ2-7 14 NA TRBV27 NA TGTGCCAGCAGTTTGGCCCTGTTCTCCTACGAGCAGTACTTC CASSLALFSYEQYF
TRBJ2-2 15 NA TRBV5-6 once TGTGCCAGCAGCCTCCAGGGGCGTAACACCGGGGAGCTGTTTTTT CASSLQGRNTGELFF
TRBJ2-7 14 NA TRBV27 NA TGTGCCAGCAGTCCGGGATGGGGGGCTTACGAGCAGTACTTC CASSPGWGAYEQYF
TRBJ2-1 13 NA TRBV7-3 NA TGTGCCAGCAGCTCAACCACTAGGAATGAGCAGTTCTTC CASSSTTRNEQFF
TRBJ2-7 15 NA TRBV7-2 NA TGTGCCAGCAGCCCGAACTGGGAGACCAGCTACGAGCAGTACTTC CASSPNWETSYEQYF
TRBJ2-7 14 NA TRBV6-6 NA TGTGCCAGCAGCCGAACACTGGGGCGGCACGAGCAGTACTTC CASSRTLGRHEQYF
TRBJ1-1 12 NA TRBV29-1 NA TGCAGCGTGATCGAAGGGAACACTGAAGCTTTCTTT CSVIEGNTEAFF